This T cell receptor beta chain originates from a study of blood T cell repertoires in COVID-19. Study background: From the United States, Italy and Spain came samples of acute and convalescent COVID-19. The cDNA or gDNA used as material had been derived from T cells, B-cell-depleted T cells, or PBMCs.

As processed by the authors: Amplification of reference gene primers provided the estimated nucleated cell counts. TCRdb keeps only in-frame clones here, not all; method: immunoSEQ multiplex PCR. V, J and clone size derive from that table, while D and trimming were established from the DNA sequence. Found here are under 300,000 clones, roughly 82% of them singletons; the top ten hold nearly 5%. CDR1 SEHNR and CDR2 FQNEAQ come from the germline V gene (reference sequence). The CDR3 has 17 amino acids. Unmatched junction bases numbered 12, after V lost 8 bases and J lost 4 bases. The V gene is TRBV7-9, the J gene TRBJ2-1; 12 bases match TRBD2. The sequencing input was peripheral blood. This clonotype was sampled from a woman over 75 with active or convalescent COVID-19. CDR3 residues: CASLLAGGSYSYNEQFF. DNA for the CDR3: TGTGCCAGCCTACTAGCGGGGGGATCATATTCTTACAATGAGCAGTTCTTC. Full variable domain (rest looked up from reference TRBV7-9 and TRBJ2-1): DTGVSQNPRHKITKRGQNVTFRCDPISEHNRLYWYRQTLGQGPEFLTYFQNEAQLEKSRLLSDRFSAERPKGSFSTLEIQRTEQGDSAMYLCASLLAGGSYSYNEQFFGPGTRLTVL.